This entry lists 28 T cell receptor beta chains sequenced from one sample in a study of T cells in Graves' hyperthyroidism and ophthalmopathy. RNA transcripts were the template for amplifying TCR beta CDR3 regions. HTBI primers drove first-round RT-PCR of the TCR CDR3. MiXCR, run by TCRdb on the multiplex PCR reads, gives a single entry per CDR3 protein. Of about half a million distinct CDR3 sequences in the sample, around a fifth were seen once. Sample: blood. Source of these receptors: a woman aged 70-85 years with Graves' ophthalmopathy.

This clonotype was observed many times. The chain employs TRBV12-3 or TRBV12-4 and TRBJ2-1; 9 bases match TRBD2. Trimming at V came to 1 base and at J to 5 bases, leaving 3 bases not matched to a gene. The CDR3 covers 15 residues. The CDR3 DNA reads TGTGCCAGCAGTTTAGGCGGGAGGGCCGACAATGAGCAGTTCTTC. Translated: CASSLGGRADNEQFF.

This clonotype was counted only a few times. The chain combines TRBV30 with TRBJ1-2; no clear D gene. Germline CDR1 and CDR2: GTSNPN and SVGIG (reference sequence). Trimming pared 1 base from V and 2 bases from J, leaving 2 bases between. CDR3 length: 11 residues. The CDR3 reads CAWSDNYGYTF. CDR3 sequence (DNA): TGTGCCTGGAGTGACAACTATGGCTACACCTTC.

The V call is TRBV2, the J call TRBJ2-1; D may match TRBD1 or TRBD2 (5 bases each). This CDR3 contains 16 residues. The germline V gene encodes CDR1 SNHLY and CDR2 FYNNEI. Trimming took off 6 bases at V and 6 bases at J, with 21 bases between the two ends. DNA for the CDR3: TGTGCCAGCAGCCGTTTTGGGGGAGCGGTGGTCAATGAGCAGTTCTTC. Translating gives CASSRFGGAVVNEQFF.

The gene calls are TRBV6-4 and TRBJ2-1; D assignment may be TRBD1 or TRBD2 (7 bases each). Germline V gene data show CDR1 as MRHNA and CDR2 as SNTAGT. There are 16 residues in the CDR3. Trimming pared 8 bases from V and 6 bases from J, leaving 23 bases between. CDR3 protein: CASAPEGAGVSNEQFF. The CDR3 DNA reads TGTGCCAGCGCACCCGAGGGGGCGGGAGTGAGCAATGAGCAGTTCTTC.

This clonotype was counted only a few times. This chain links TRBV29-1 with TRBJ2-7, with 9 bases matching TRBD2. V trimming: 6 bases; J trimming: 5 bases; junction bases outside the gene matches: 11. The CDR3 is 14 residues long. Germline V gives CDR1 SQVTM, CDR2 ANQGSEA. CDR3 bases: TGCAGCGTCTTTTTGAGCGGGAGGCCCCACGAGCAGTACTTC. Its protein is CSVFLSGRPHEQYF.

The chain carries TRBV4-1 and TRBJ2-1; D not resolved. The CDR3 is made up of 12 amino acids. Trimming stripped 5 bases from V and 2 bases from J, with 4 bases between. Germline V CDR1 and CDR2: MGHRA, YSYEKL. Written as DNA, the CDR3 is TGCGCCAGCAGCGACCCCTACAATGAGCAGTTCTTC. This codes for CASSDPYNEQFF.

The chain combines TRBV7-2 with TRBJ2-1; 7 nucleotides line up with TRBD1. The CDR3 has 15 amino acids. The junction had 5 bases not matched to a gene; V was cut back by 4 bases and J by 2 bases. Germline assignment: CDR1 SGHTA and CDR2 FQGNSA. The CDR3 sequence is CASSYFRGTYNEQFF. The DNA for the CDR3 is TGTGCCAGCAGCTACTTCAGGGGGACCTACAATGAGCAGTTCTTC.

There are many counts of this clonotype. V is TRBV6-6 and J is TRBJ1-1; no firm D call. The length of the CDR3 is 15 residues. V dropped 0 bases and J dropped 0 bases, with 8 bases sitting between them. Germline V gene data show CDR1 as MNHNY and CDR2 as SVGAGI (reference sequence). The CDR3 sequence is CASSYSGSMNTEAFF. CDR3 DNA: TGTGCCAGCAGTTACTCGGGCAGTATGAACACTGAAGCTTTCTTT.

The sample holds a few counts of this clonotype. The chain has TRBV3-1 and TRBJ2-7; tentatively, D is TRBD2 (6 bases). V lost 1 base to trimming and J lost 2 bases, with 21 bases between them. The CDR3 length is 18 residues. Germline CDR1 LGHDT, CDR2 YNNKEL (reference sequence). CDR3 region: CASSQGFDSGANPYEQYF. For the CDR3, the DNA is TGTGCCAGCAGCCAAGGGTTTGACTCGGGAGCGAACCCCTACGAGCAGTACTTC.

The V and J genes are TRBV7-9 and TRBJ2-6; D is unresolved. From germline, CDR1 is SEHNR and CDR2 FQNEAQ (reference sequence). The CDR3 consists of 14 residues. Trimming pared 6 bases from V and 2 bases from J, leaving 8 bases between. CDR3 nucleotides: TGTGCCAGCAGTCCCCGCGCTGGGGCCAACGTCCTGACTTTC. As protein: CASSPRAGANVLTF.

The chain employs TRBV12-5 and TRBJ2-3, with 7 bases matching TRBD2. There are 16 residues in the CDR3. After removal of 5 bases from V and 1 base from J, the junction contained 9 bases not matched to a gene. Looked up from germline, CDR1 is LGHNT and CDR2 is FRNRAP. The CDR3 DNA reads as TGTGCTAGTGGTCTCCCCTGGGCGGGGGGCACAGATACGCAGTATTTT. This gives the protein CASGLPWAGGTDTQYF.

This clonotype showed up many times. The chain is built from TRBV6-1 and TRBJ2-5; TRBD2 matches at 8 bases. CDR3 size: 15 residues. Germline trimming cut 3 bases from V and 5 bases from J; bases unmatched to any gene: 8. Germline lookup yields CDR1 MNHNS and CDR2 SASEGT. The CDR3 nucleotides read TGTGCCAGCAGTGAGCCGGGACTAGACGGGGAGACCCAGTACTTC. Protein: CASSEPGLDGETQYF.

A remark on this clonotype: A single base separates this from a much larger clone, so it may be a read error. This sequence joins TRBV27 and TRBJ1-5; perhaps TRBD1 as D (5 bases). V was pared by 6 bases and J by 2 bases, with 17 bases between. This CDR3 spans 16 amino acids. Per germline, CDR1 MNHEY and CDR2 SMNVEV (reference sequence). The CDR3 bases are TGTGCCAGCAGCACATCCCCCAGGGCGGGCAATCAGCCCCAGCATTTT. Its translation: CASSTSPRAGNQPQHF.

This clonotype was picked up many times. J is TRBJ2-3 and V is TRBV6-6; D possibly matches TRBD1 or TRBD2 (7 bases each). Germline CDR1 MNHNY, CDR2 SVGAGI (reference sequence). Trimming pared 2 bases from V and 2 bases from J, leaving 17 bases between. This CDR3 has 17 residues. The CDR3 loop is CASSYHYRGGNTDTQYF. The CDR3 region has the DNA TGTGCCAGCAGTTACCATTACAGGGGAGGGAACACAGATACGCAGTATTTT.

The V gene is TRBV4-1, the J gene TRBJ1-5; tentatively, D is TRBD1 (5 bases). The V gene's germline CDR1 is MGHRA and CDR2 YSYEKL. This CDR3 spans 13 amino acids. Deletions cut 2 bases from V and 9 bases from J, with 11 bases between. The CDR3 loop is CASSQQGLRPQHF. CDR3 nucleotides: TGCGCCAGCAGCCAACAGGGACTGAGGCCCCAGCATTTT.

This clonotype was counted a few times. The rearrangement uses TRBV11-2 and TRBJ2-6, with 12 bases that match TRBD2. From germline, CDR1 is SGHAT and CDR2 FQNNGV. CDR3 length: 20 amino acids. With V trimmed by 1 base and J by 4 bases, 11 bases remained unmatched. As DNA, the CDR3 is TGTGCCAGCAGCTTAGCGCTAGCGGGAGGGCCTCTGAGGGGGGCCAACGTCCTGACTTTC. Translating gives CASSLALAGGPLRGANVLTF.

Concerning this clonotype: Germline is not matched at one junction end, which may reflect a read error. J is TRBJ2-1 and V is TRBV6-7; perhaps TRBD2 as D (5 bases). TRBV6-7 is known as an ORF, though its function is uncertain. The CDR3 covers 16 residues. The CDR3 DNA follows: TGTGCCAGCAGTTACTCTGCAGCTAGCTCCTACGATGAGCAGTTCTTC. Translating it yields CASSYSAASSYDEQFF.

This clonotype was seen at least ten times. V usage is TRBV2 and J usage is TRBJ1-6, with 7 bases matching TRBD1. Germline CDR1 and CDR2: SNHLY and FYNNEI. Trimming at V came to 7 bases and at J to 1 base, leaving 4 bases not matched to a gene. The CDR3 loop spans 15 amino acids. Written as DNA, the CDR3 is TGTGCCAGCAATCCGACAGGGTCCTATAATTCACCCCTCCACTTT. Translation: CASNPTGSYNSPLHF.

This clonotype was seen more than once but under ten times. The chain couples TRBV6-1 to TRBJ1-5; TRBD1 might be the D (5 bases). CDR1 is MNHNS, CDR2 SASEGT, per germline. The germline V and J ends were trimmed by 3 bases and 1 base, with 10 bases remaining between them. This CDR3 is built from 15 residues. The CDR3 loop reads CASSEQGGSNQPQHF. For the CDR3, the DNA is TGTGCCAGCAGTGAGCAGGGCGGAAGCAATCAGCCCCAGCATTTT.

The rearrangement joins TRBV14 to TRBJ2-7; the match to TRBD2 covers 8 bases. Germline values: CDR1 SGHDN, CDR2 FVKESK. CDR3 length: 16 amino acids. Losses at the gene ends were 0 bases for V and 4 bases for J; bases not matched to a gene: 8. CDR3 residues: CASSQDRVAGPYEQYF. The CDR3 DNA reads as TGTGCCAGCAGCCAAGATAGGGTAGCGGGACCGTACGAGCAGTACTTC.

The chain carries TRBV19 and TRBJ1-4; 8 bases are a match to TRBD1. CDR1 and CDR2 from the germline V gene are LNHDA and SQIVND (reference sequence). This CDR3 spans 14 amino acids. The V gene end was trimmed by 5 bases and the J gene end by 6 bases; junction bases not matched to a gene: 5. The CDR3 DNA is TGTGCCAGTAGTCCGGACAGGGAGGATGAAAAACTGTTTTTT. It specifies CASSPDREDEKLFF.

This chain uses TRBV7-6 with TRBJ2-5; D unclear. The CDR3 runs 13 residues. The germline gives CDR1 SGHVS, CDR2 FNYEAQ. Trimming stripped 0 bases from V and 0 bases from J, with 2 bases between. As DNA, the CDR3 is TGTGCCAGCAGCTTAGCTCACCAAGAGACCCAGTACTTC. Amino acid sequence: CASSLAHQETQYF.

V gene TRBV18 combines with J gene TRBJ1-6; D remains unclear. Germline V lookup: CDR1 KGHSH, CDR2 LQKENI. The ends were cut back, 0 bases at V and 10 bases at J, with 16 bases in the middle. The CDR3 spans 16 residues. CDR3 loop: CASSPPPGGVGSPLHF. The CDR3 DNA follows: TGTGCCAGCTCACCACCGCCGGGCGGCGTTGGATCACCCCTCCACTTT.

As for this clonotype: One end of the junction is discordant with germline, which a read error may explain. Here the CDR3 DNA reads TGTGCCAGCAGCCGGGACTCGAGCTCCTGCAATGAGCAGTCCTTC. Residues: CASSRDSSSCNEQSF. The chain carries TRBV7-9 and TRBJ2-1, with D possibly matching TRBD2 (6 bases). From germline, CDR1 is SEHNR and CDR2 FQNEAQ (reference sequence). The CDR3 has 15 residues.

The sample holds many counts of this clonotype. This rearrangement joins TRBV28 to TRBJ2-3, with D possibly being TRBD1 or TRBD2 (5 bases each). V was pared by 7 bases and J by 4 bases, with 18 bases between. Germline CDR1 is MDHEN and CDR2 is SYDVKM. This CDR3 spans 15 amino acids. The CDR3 here is CASNLGRTPADTQYF. The CDR3 region has the DNA TGTGCCAGCAACTTGGGACGGACCCCGGCAGATACGCAGTATTTT. The full variable domain, with the rest looked up from reference TRBV28 and TRBJ2-3, is DVKVTQSSRYLVKRTGEKVFLECVQDMDHENMFWYRQDPGLGLRLIYFSYDVKMKEKGDIPEGYSVSREKKERFSLILESASTNQTSMYLCASNLGRTPADTQYFGPGTRLTVL.

This clonotype was picked up a small number of times. The chain joins TRBV2 to TRBJ1-1; 8 bases match TRBD1. The CDR3 spans 15 residues. Germline trimming cut 7 bases from V and 7 bases from J; bases unmatched to any gene: 14. CDR1 SNHLY and CDR2 FYNNEI come from the germline V gene. The CDR3 DNA is TGTGCCAGCACTCTGTTCGGGACAGGTGGGAATGAAGCTTTCTTT. It codes for CASTLFGTGGNEAFF. Full variable domain (remainder filled in from reference TRBV2 and TRBJ1-1): EPEVTQTPSHQVTQMGQEVILRCVPISNHLYFYWYRQILGQKVEFLVSFYNNEISEKSEIFDDQFSVERPDGSNFTLKIRSTKLEDSAMYFCASTLFGTGGNEAFFGQGTRLTVV.

The gene calls are TRBV10-3 and TRBJ1-2; tentatively, D is TRBD1 (6 bases). The CDR3 sequence is 14 residues long. Looked up from germline, CDR1 is ENHRY and CDR2 is SYGVKD. Trimming left V 0 bases short and J 5 bases short, with 10 bases between. The CDR3 DNA follows: TGTGCCATCAGTGAGTCCGGGGGGCGGTATGGCTACACCTTC. Its translation: CAISESGGRYGYTF.

This clonotype was detected many times. The chain carries TRBV11-2 and TRBJ2-1; a possible D gene is TRBD1 (5 bases). Germline CDR1 SGHAT, CDR2 FQNNGV. Deletions cut 8 bases from V and 7 bases from J, with 18 bases between. The length of the CDR3 is 14 residues. The CDR3 region is CASRVGAGWNEQFF. The CDR3 nucleotides are TGTGCCAGCCGGGTAGGGGCAGGGTGGAATGAGCAGTTCTTC.